This T cell receptor beta chain was recovered during a study of blood T cells in healthy people across ages (dated by TCRdb to about 2015). About the full investigation: In model experiments, roughly one uniquely barcoded TCR beta cDNA molecule per two T cells was captured by template switching. Donors were grouped into four age groups: young (average roughly 16 years), middle-aged (roughly 40), aged (approximately 58) and long-lived (less than 85). To track age-related changes in TCR beta repertoire diversity, the study relied on deep sequencing normalized with unique cDNA molecular identifiers. To avoid experimental bias, donors of different ages were randomly spread across the sequencing lanes. Two additional independent replicas of 1 million unique cDNA reads from the same blood draw were analyzed for two donors (one aged 18 to 30 and one aged 80 or older). Beyond this particular receptor, the publication reports: Observed TCR beta diversity per million T cells fell roughly linearly with age, and a significant reduction was already apparent by age roughly 40. Because donor CMV infection status was unknown, age-related changes in expanded clonotypes were potentially confounded. Compared with the aged group, more naive CD4+ T cells, fewer expanded clones and increased TCR diversity were shown by the long-lived group, suggesting age selection. Since profiling was done on bulk unsorted PBMCs, naive and antigen-experienced compartments could not be conclusively compared. Estimates of total diversity based on one million sequenced T cells were considered lower bounds and underestimates. Observed TCR beta diversity correlated strongly with the percentage of naive T cells measured by flow cytometry.

This clonotype was found a few times. There is no known antigen for this receptor. No much larger clone is present one base from it, and per-base qualities are unavailable. The 39 donors, aged roughly 6 to 95 years, were systemically healthy Caucasian individuals from Russia. About 9.1 milliliters of peripheral blood were collected from each donor into EDTA-treated Vacutainer tubes. Ficoll-Paque density-gradient centrifugation was used to isolate PBMCs, with at least 6 million per sample. Trizol reagent was used to extract total RNA from PBMCs, with at least 5 micrograms per sample. Naive CD45RAhigh/CD27high T cell percentages were measured by flow cytometry on a PBMC aliquot from every donor. Relative to germline, V is 7 bases shorter and J is 7 bases shorter, with 20 bases between their ends. From the germline V gene, CDR1 is MNHEY and CDR2 is SVGAGI. From the cysteine through the phenylalanine, the CDR3 covers 14 amino acids. Only CDR3 DNA remains: 42 bases, in frame from the first base.

The protocol used for the library was 5' RACE. TCRdb records Illumina HiSeq 2500 as the sequencer. A second PCR of about 6 to 11 cycles was performed with a sample-barcoded 5' primer and a J-beta primer mix. Each TCR beta cDNA molecule received a unique molecular identifier from a template-switch 5' adaptor carrying 12 random nucleotides. Each sample yielded at least 2.5 million CDR3-containing paired-end reads. All of the RNA was converted into first-strand cDNA using the Mint cDNA synthesis kit, with a TRBC-specific oligonucleotide serving as the primer. After uracil-DNA glycosylase treatment, a first 18-cycle PCR used universal primers M1SS and BC2_uni_R on all cDNA. The source study handled its data this way. For normalization, 1 million high-quality reads, each with a distinct molecular identifier, were randomly selected from each sample. Reads sharing molecular identifiers were discarded rather than binned into consensus sequences. MiTCR, run with a Q25 quality threshold and the strictest error-elimination algorithm, handled CDR3 identification, clonotype clustering and error correction. Lower-bound total TCR beta diversity was estimated with a nonparametric unseen species model using Euler transformation. TCRdb handled the public reads itself, with Q25 trimming in fastp and clone calling in MiXCR, and kept productive beta chains. Each CDR3 protein appears once, grouped with its most common genes and DNA. The V and J calls were not made by the authors but by TCRdb's processing. This sample gives about 1.6 million distinct CDR3 sequences in total; about 31% of them show up just once. The ten largest clones represent around 11% of the sample.

Input material: blood. This clonotype originated in a woman aged 25 to 39 in good health. The V gene is TRBV6-5 and the J gene is TRBJ2-7; a tentative D match to TRBD2 spans 5 bases. The sequenced DNA is TGTGCCAGCAATCGGGGTCTTGCCTCGGGGGAGCAGTACTTC. It specifies CASNRGLASGEQYF.